The T cell receptor (beta chain) described here comes from a study of shared clonotypes between healthy human individuals. Study findings and constraints: In general, naive subsets displayed greater estimated richness than memory subsets did.

It was across several immunoSEQ plates that each subset's genomic DNA was evenly split. Repertoires were generated with immunoSEQ multiplex PCR, while TCRdb's copy carries only in-frame clones and drops some. This table has around 1,900,000 clones, around 93% appearing once. Points on this clone: No antigen is known for it. Because the CDR3's place on the DNA is in doubt, the DNA is left out and the CDR3 is given as listed by TCRdb.

Cells designated naive CD8 were CD45RO-negative and were positively selected for CCR7, with terminally differentiated effector memory CD45RA+ cells excluded. Donors were healthy HIV-negative adults without recent acute infections or vaccinations. The CDR3 comprises 15 residues, both ends counted. Germline CDR1 SGHDT, CDR2 YYEEEE. The chain has TRBV5-6 and TRBJ1-2; whether TRBD1, the table's D call, matches the DNA was not checked. Sequencing was performed on naive CD8+ T cells from PBMCs. This TCR derives from a young man in good health. Some clones in this sample may be carry-over from other donors' samples. The CDR3 is CASSLAMNTFAWGSF.